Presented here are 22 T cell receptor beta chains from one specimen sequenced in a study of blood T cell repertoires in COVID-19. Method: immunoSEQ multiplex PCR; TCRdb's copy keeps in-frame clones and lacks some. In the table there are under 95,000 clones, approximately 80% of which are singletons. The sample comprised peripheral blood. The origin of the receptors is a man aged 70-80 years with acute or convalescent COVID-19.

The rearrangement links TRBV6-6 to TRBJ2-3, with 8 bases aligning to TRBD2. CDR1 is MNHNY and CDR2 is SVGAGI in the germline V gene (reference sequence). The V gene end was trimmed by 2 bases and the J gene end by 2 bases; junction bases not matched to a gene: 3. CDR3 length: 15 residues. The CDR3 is CASSYPGGDTDTQYF. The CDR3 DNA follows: TGTGCCAGCAGTTACCCCGGGGGGGACACAGATACGCAGTATTTT.

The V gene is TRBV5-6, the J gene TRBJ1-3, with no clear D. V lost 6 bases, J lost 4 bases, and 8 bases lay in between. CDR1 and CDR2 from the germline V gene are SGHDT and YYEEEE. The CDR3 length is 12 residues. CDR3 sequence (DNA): TGTGCCAGCAAGCGATGGGGAAACACCATATATTTT. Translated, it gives CASKRWGNTIYF.

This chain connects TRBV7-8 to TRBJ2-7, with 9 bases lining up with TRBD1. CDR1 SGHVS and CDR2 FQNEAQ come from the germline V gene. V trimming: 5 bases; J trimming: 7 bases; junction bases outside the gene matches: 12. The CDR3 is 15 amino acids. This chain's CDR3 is CASSPGQGTLREQYV. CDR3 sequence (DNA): TGTGCCAGCAGCCCCGGACAGGGGACCCTCCGTGAGCAGTACGTC.

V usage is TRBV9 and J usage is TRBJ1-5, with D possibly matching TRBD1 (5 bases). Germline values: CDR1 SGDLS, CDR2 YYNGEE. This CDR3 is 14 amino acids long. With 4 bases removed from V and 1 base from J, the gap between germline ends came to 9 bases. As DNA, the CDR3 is TGTGCCAGCAGCCAGGGCCCCAGCAATCAGCCCCAGCATTTT. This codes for CASSQGPSNQPQHF.

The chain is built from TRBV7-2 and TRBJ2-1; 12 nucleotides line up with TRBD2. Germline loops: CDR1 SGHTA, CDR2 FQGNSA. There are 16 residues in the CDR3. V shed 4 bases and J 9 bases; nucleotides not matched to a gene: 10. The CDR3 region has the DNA TGTGCCAGCAGCTCACTTCCTAGCGGGGGGGCTGGTGAGCAGTTCTTC. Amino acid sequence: CASSSLPSGGAGEQFF.

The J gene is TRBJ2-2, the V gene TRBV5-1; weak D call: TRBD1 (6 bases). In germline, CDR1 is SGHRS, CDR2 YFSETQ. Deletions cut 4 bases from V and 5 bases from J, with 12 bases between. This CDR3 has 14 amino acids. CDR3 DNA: TGCGCCAGCAGCCTGGGACAAGGAACCGGGGAGCTGTTTTTT. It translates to CASSLGQGTGELFF.

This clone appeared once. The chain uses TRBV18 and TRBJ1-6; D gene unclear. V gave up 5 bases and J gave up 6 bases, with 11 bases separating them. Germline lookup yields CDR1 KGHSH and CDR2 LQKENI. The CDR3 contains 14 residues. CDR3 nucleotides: TGTGCCAGCTCATATGAGGGAACTAATTCACCCCTCCACTTT. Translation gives CASSYEGTNSPLHF.

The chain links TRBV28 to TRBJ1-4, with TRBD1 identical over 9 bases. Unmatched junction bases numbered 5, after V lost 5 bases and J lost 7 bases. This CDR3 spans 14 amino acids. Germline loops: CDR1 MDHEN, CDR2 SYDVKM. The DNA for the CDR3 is TGTGCCAGCAGTGAGGACAGGGGAAGTGAAAAACTGTTTTTT. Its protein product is CASSEDRGSEKLFF.

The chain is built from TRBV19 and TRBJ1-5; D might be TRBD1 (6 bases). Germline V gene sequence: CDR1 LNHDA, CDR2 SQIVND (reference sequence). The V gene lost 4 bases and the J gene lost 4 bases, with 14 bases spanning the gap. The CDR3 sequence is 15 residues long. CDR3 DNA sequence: TGTGCCAGTAGTACACAGGGAGTGCGGAATCAGCCCCAGCATTTT. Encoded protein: CASSTQGVRNQPQHF.

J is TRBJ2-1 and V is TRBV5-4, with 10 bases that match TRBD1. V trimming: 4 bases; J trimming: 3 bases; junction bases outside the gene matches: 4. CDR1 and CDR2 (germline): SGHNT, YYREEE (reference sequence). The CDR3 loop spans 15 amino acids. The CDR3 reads CASSRGTGDYNEQFF. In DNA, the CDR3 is TGTGCCAGCAGCAGGGGGACAGGGGACTACAATGAGCAGTTCTTC.

CDR3 region: CASSLGQINYGYTF. CDR3 nucleotide sequence: TGTGCCAGCAGCTTAGGACAGATTAACTATGGCTACACCTTC. J is TRBJ1-2 and V is TRBV7-2; a possible D gene is TRBD1 (5 bases). Trimming removed 1 base at V and 1 base at J, with 7 bases between. The CDR3 consists of 14 residues. Germline V gene sequence: CDR1 SGHTA, CDR2 FQGNSA.

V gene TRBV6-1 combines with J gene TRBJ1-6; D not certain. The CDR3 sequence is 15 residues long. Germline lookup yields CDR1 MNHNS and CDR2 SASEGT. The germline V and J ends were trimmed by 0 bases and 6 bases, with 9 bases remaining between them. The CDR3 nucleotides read TGTGCCAGCAGTGAAGCGGCACAGACTAATTCACCCCTCCACTTT. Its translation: CASSEAAQTNSPLHF.

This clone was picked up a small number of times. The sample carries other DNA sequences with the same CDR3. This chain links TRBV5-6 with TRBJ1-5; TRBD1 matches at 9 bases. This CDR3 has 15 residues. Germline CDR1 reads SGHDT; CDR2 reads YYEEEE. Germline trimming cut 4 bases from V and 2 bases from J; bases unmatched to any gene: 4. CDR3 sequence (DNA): TGTGCCAGCAGCCTTACAGGGGGCGGCAATCAGCCCCAGCATTTT. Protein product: CASSLTGGGNQPQHF. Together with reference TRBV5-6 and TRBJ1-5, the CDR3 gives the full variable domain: DAGVTQSPTHLIKTRGQQVTLRCSPKSGHDTVSWYQQALGQGPQFIFQYYEEEERQRGNFPDRFSGHQFPNYSSELNVNALLLGDSALYLCASSLTGGGNQPQHFGDGTRLSIL.

CDR3 nucleotides: TGTGCCAGCAGTGAAGCTGGACTAGCGGGGGCCAACACAGATACGCAGTATTTT. It codes for CASSEAGLAGANTDTQYF. V and J are TRBV2 and TRBJ2-3, with TRBD2 matching over 13 bases. The CDR3 has 18 amino acids. The germline CDR1 and CDR2 sequences are SNHLY and FYNNEI. V shed 0 bases, J shed 2 bases, and the junction held 5 bases outside the gene matches.

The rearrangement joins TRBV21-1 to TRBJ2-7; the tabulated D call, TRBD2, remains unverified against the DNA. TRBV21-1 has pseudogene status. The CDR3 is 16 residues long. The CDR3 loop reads CASSNRDCFDPYEQYV. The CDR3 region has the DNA TGTGCCAGCAGCAACCGGGACTGTTTTGACCCCTACGAGCAGTACGTC.

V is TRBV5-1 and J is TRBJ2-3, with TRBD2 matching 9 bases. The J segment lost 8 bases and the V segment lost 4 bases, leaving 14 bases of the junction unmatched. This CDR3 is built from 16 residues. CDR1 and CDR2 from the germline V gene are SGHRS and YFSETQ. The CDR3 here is CASSPLLAGGPGTQYF. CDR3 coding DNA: TGCGCCAGCAGCCCCCTTTTGGCGGGGGGGCCAGGTACGCAGTATTTT.

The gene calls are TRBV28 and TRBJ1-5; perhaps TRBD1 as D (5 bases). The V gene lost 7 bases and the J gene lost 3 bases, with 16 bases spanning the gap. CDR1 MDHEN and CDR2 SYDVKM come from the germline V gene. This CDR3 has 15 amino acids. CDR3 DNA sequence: TGTGCCAGCAAGTCCTGGGGGGGGGACAATCAGCCCCAGCATTTT. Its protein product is CASKSWGGDNQPQHF.

CDR3 in DNA: TGTGCCAGCAGCCCGCAACGTTCGGTCTCCTACAATGAGCAGTTCTTC. Protein: CASSPQRSVSYNEQFF. This chain links TRBV7-9 with TRBJ2-1; no clear D gene. This CDR3 is built from 16 residues. Trimming pared 5 bases from V and 0 bases from J, leaving 14 bases between. Germline values: CDR1 SEHNR, CDR2 FQNEAQ (reference sequence).

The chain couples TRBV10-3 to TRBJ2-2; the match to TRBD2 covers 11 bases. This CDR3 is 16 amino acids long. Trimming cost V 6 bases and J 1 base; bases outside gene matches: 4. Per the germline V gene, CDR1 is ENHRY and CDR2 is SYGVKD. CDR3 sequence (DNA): TGTGCCATCAGCCTGGGACTAGCGGAGAACACCGGGGAGCTGTTTTTT. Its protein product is CAISLGLAENTGELFF.

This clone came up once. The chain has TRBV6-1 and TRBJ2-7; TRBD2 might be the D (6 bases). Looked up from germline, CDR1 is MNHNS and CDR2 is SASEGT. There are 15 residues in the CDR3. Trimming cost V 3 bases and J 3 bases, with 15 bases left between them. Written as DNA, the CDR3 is TGTGCCAGCAGTGATCGTGGCGGGGCCAGCTACGAGCAGTACGTC. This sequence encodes CASSDRGGASYEQYV.

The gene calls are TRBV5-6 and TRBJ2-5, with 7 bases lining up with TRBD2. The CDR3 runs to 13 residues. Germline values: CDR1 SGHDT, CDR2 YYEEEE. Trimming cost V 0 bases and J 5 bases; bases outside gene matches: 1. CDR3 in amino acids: CASSLVGGETQYF. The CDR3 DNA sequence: TGTGCCAGCAGCTTGGTGGGAGGGGAGACCCAGTACTTC.

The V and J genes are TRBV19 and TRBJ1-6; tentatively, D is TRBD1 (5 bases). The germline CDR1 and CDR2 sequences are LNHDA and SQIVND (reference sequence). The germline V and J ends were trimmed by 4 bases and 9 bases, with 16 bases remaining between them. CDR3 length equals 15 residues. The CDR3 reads CASSSGAGPLSPLHF. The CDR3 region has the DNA TGTGCCAGTAGTAGTGGGGCCGGCCCTCTTTCACCCCTCCACTTT. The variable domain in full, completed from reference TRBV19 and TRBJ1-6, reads DGGITQSPKYLFRKEGQNVTLSCEQNLNHDAMYWYRQDPGQGLRLIYYSQIVNDFQKGDIAEGYSVSREKKESFPLTVTSAQKNPTAFYLCASSSGAGPLSPLHFGNGTRLTVT.